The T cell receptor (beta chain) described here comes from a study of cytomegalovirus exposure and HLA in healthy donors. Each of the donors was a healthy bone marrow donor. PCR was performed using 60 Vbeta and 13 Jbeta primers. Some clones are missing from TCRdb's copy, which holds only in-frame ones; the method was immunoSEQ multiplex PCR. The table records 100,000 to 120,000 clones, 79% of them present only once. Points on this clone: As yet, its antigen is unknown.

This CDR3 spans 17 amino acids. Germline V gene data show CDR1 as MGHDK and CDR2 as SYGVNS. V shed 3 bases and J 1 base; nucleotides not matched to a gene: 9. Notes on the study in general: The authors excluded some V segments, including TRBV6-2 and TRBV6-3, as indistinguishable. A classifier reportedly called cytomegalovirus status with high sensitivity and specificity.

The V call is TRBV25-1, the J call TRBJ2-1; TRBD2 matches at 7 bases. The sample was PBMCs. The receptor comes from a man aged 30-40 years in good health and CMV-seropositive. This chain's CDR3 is CASSDPKRGPSYNEQFF. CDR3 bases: TGTGCCAGCAGTGACCCCAAGCGGGGCCCGTCCTACAATGAGCAGTTCTTC.